A selection of T cell receptor beta chains follows, all from one sample in a study of T cells expressing NK-cell markers. TCRdb derives one entry per CDR3 protein from the 5' RACE reads, leaving out DNA. The listing records under 500,000 distinct CDR3 sequences. The sample consisted of blood T cells: a sorted CD56 or NKG2C T cell subset, CD4+ or CD8+ T cells, or bulk PBMC T cells (not recorded which). Receptors were obtained from a woman aged 18 to 75 in good health. Both conserved end residues are part of each CDR3.

CDR3 protein	V gene	J gene
CASGLYTTTEQFF	TRBV12-5	TRBJ2-1
CATSSRTGVNIQYF	TRBV15	TRBJ2-4
CSARSPSSYNEQFF	TRBV20-1	TRBJ2-1
CASSPPVGQGRRQFF	TRBV18	TRBJ2-1
CANTQDRNTEAFF	TRBV7-3	TRBJ1-1
CASTLAGGKADTQYF	TRBV11-2	TRBJ2-3
CASSLRDRGYRSGANVLTF	TRBV3-1	TRBJ2-6
CASSYLAGGPEEQFF	TRBV7-6	TRBJ2-1
CASSEILALYNEQFF	TRBV25-1	TRBJ2-1
CSARRQGRGNTEAFF	TRBV20-1	TRBJ1-1
CASSLGLAGPYTDTQYF	TRBV7-2	TRBJ2-3
CAISAVEEQYF	TRBV10-3	TRBJ2-7
CASSSPPAYEQYF	TRBV18	TRBJ2-7
CASSLRASGRDTQYF	TRBV27	TRBJ2-3
CSAGLVVAYEQYF	TRBV20-1	TRBJ2-7
CASHPAPGQGSDIQYF	TRBV5-4	TRBJ2-4
CSAALGASTGELFF	TRBV29-1	TRBJ2-2
CASSLDLGQGSVPLHF	TRBV5-5	TRBJ1-6
CASSSQGFYGYTF	TRBV12-3/TRBV12-4	TRBJ1-2
CSVEGPGTPTYNEQFF	TRBV29-1	TRBJ2-1
CASSQDEAGDSHTEAFF	TRBV4-3	TRBJ1-1
CRGAVWDTQYF	TRBV29-1	TRBJ2-3
CASSLVWREADTQYF	TRBV7-8	TRBJ2-3
CASSHWTGGNEQFF	TRBV4-3	TRBJ2-1
CASSLLSPTQYF	TRBV13	TRBJ2-3
CASSLPGQGLYGYTF	TRBV28	TRBJ1-2
CSVLRGYEQYF	TRBV29-1	TRBJ2-7
CASSPGEYNEQFF	TRBV4-3	TRBJ2-1
CASSIFSAARDTQYF	TRBV19	TRBJ2-3
CATSAMRRFQGISQPQHF	TRBV24-1	TRBJ1-5
CASSFASGQETQYF	TRBV5-1	TRBJ2-5
CAWSVGGPGREDTQYF	TRBV30	TRBJ2-3
CASSLITGANFYGYTF	TRBV14	TRBJ1-2
CASSFRDPSYNEQFF	TRBV12-3/TRBV12-4	TRBJ2-1
CSVGGHSAYTGEQFF	TRBV29-1	TRBJ2-1
CASSLATVVGSSYNEQFF	TRBV5-1	TRBJ2-1
CASSLEGLAPTGELFF	TRBV11-2	TRBJ2-2
CASSWSGGPGELFF	TRBV5-1	TRBJ2-2
CASSLELGSLGSPLHF	TRBV7-8	TRBJ1-6
CAWSARTGDEAFF	TRBV30	TRBJ1-1
CASSPNRGPYNEQFF	TRBV7-9	TRBJ2-1
CAISEAPDANGEAFF	TRBV10-3	TRBJ1-1
CASSLLGQGHRETQYF	TRBV19	TRBJ2-5
CSAPRGAEAFF	TRBV20-1	TRBJ1-1
CASSEQGSPSYGYTF	TRBV2	TRBJ1-2
CASRPQTGSWPYEQYF	TRBV5-1	TRBJ2-7
CASSLVSSRGGQKVEQYF	TRBV11-2	TRBJ2-7
CAISGPAGGTYNEQFF	TRBV10-3	TRBJ2-1
CASSIAPTVMNTEAFF	TRBV19	TRBJ1-1
CASSLENRALYEQYF	TRBV5-1	TRBJ2-7
CASSLGQAGEAFF	TRBV5-1	TRBJ1-1
CASSSEGGIIKTDTQYF	TRBV7-6	TRBJ2-3
CASSLEAYEQYF	TRBV7-9	TRBJ2-7